This T cell receptor (beta chain) derives from a study of shared clonotypes between healthy human individuals. Germline lookup yields CDR1 ENHRY and CDR2 SYGVKD. The CDR3 totals 13 residues. Trimming removed 7 bases from V and 0 bases from J, with 10 bases in between. The repertoire was sequenced with immunoSEQ multiplex PCR; TCRdb's copy has only in-frame clones and lacks some. The sample shows roughly 1,500,000 clones, 95% to 99% of them seen only once. This sequence was found in a man between 25 and 39 years old in good health. Sequencing was performed on naive CD4+ T cells sorted from blood. Subset reported: CD45RA+ positively selected. V usage is TRBV10-3 and J usage is TRBJ2-7; D may be TRBD1 (6 bases). The CDR3 DNA sequence: TGTGCCATCACCCGACAGGACTCCTACGAGCAGTACTTC. Protein product: CAITRQDSYEQYF.